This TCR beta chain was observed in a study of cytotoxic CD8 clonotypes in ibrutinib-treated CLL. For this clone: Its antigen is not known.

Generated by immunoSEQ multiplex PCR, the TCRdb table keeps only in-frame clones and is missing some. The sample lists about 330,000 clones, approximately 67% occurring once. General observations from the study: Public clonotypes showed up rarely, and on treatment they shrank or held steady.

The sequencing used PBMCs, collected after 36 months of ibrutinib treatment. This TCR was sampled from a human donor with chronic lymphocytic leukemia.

The CDR3 loop reads CASRGQLTDTQYF. The CDR3 DNA follows: TGTGCCAGCCGAGGACAGCTCACAGATACGCAGTATTTT. The J gene is TRBJ2-3, the V gene TRBV2; possibly TRBD1 for D (6 bases). This CDR3 is built from 13 residues. The germline V and J ends were trimmed by 8 bases and 2 bases, with 11 bases remaining between them. Germline V lookup: CDR1 SNHLY, CDR2 FYNNEI.